The 12 T cell receptor beta chains listed next were all sequenced from one sample in a study of long-term antiretroviral therapy in people with HIV (dated by TCRdb to between 2020 and 2023). Sequencing of the TRB variable region was done with the immunoSEQ hsTCRB v3.0 assay at survey level resolution. TCRdb took over this immuneACCESS table, retaining in-frame rearrangements with V and J assigned. Such tables are incomplete; in checked studies, under half of the missing clones stem from an unresolved V gene, and the remainder is unexplained. In all, the sample holds nearly 20,000 clones, and 75% to 85% of those were seen once. About 10% of the sample is taken by the ten largest. Sequencing was performed on unsorted PBMCs, taken 0.2 years after starting antiretroviral therapy. These receptors were collected from a woman in her 40s with HIV.

This clone was detected once. The chain has TRBV6-6 and TRBJ2-1; 9 bases line up with TRBD1. V shed 4 bases and J 2 bases; nucleotides not matched to a gene: 6. Germline V CDR1 and CDR2: MNHNY, SVGAGI (reference sequence). This CDR3 comprises 16 residues. The CDR3 bases are TGTGCCAGCAGTTCGACCGGGACAGGGACCTACAATGAGCAGTTCTTC. It translates to CASSSTGTGTYNEQFF.

J is TRBJ2-3 and V is TRBV7-9; TRBD2 agrees at 10 bases. Germline lookup yields CDR1 SEHNR and CDR2 FQNEAQ (reference sequence). The V and J ends lost 2 bases and 2 bases, in that order; junction bases with no gene match: 10. This CDR3 comprises 18 residues. Here the CDR3 DNA reads TGTGCCAGCAGCTTACCAAATTTTGGACTAGCGGACACAGATACGCAGTATTTT. This gives the protein CASSLPNFGLADTDTQYF. Full variable domain (missing parts from reference TRBV7-9 and TRBJ2-3): DTGVSQNPRHKITKRGQNVTFRCDPISEHNRLYWYRQTLGQGPEFLTYFQNEAQLEKSRLLSDRFSAERPKGSFSTLEIQRTEQGDSAMYLCASSLPNFGLADTDTQYFGPGTRLTVL.

The chain couples TRBV7-9 to TRBJ2-3; TRBD1 aligns across 10 bases. Germline V gene data show CDR1 as SEHNR and CDR2 as FQNEAQ (reference sequence). J lost 3 bases, V lost 1 base, and 4 bases had no gene match. The CDR3 contains 16 residues. CDR3 amino acids: CASSLGDRGRTDTQYF. The DNA of the CDR3 is TGTGCCAGCAGCTTAGGGGACAGGGGCAGGACAGATACGCAGTATTTT.

V is TRBV27 and J is TRBJ1-3, with D maybe TRBD1 (5 bases). CDR3 size: 14 residues. The germline V and J ends were trimmed by 2 bases and 3 bases, with 8 bases remaining between them. Germline V gives CDR1 MNHEY, CDR2 SMNVEV (reference sequence). This chain's CDR3 is CASSLGGDGNTIYF. The CDR3 DNA sequence: TGTGCCAGCAGTTTAGGGGGTGATGGAAACACCATATATTTT.

V usage is TRBV12-5 and J usage is TRBJ1-5; D is uncertain. Germline V lookup: CDR1 LGHNT, CDR2 FRNRAP. V lost 1 base to trimming and J lost 5 bases, with 6 bases between them. The CDR3 runs to 13 residues. The CDR3 DNA is TGTGCTAGTGGTTTGGGCAGCTATCAGCCCCAGCATTTT. It is translated as CASGLGSYQPQHF.

V gene TRBV7-9 combines with J gene TRBJ1-2, with no clear D. CDR1 is SEHNR, CDR2 FQNEAQ, per germline (reference sequence). Trimming left V 1 base short and J 8 bases short, with 14 bases between. This CDR3 is built from 14 residues. CDR3 sequence reads: CASSLDFTAYGYTF. The CDR3 nucleotides read TGTGCCAGCAGCTTAGATTTCACAGCATACGGCTACACCTTC.

The rearrangement links TRBV27 to TRBJ2-5, with D possibly called TRBD1 or TRBD2 (5 bases each). This CDR3 comprises 15 residues. The V gene's germline CDR1 is MNHEY and CDR2 SMNVEV (reference sequence). V lost 10 bases, J lost 1 base, and 19 bases lay in between. The CDR3 nucleotides read TGTGCCACCTCGAGGGGTGGGGGTCCCCAAGAGACCCAGTACTTC. It specifies CATSRGGGPQETQYF.

The V call is TRBV25-1, the J call TRBJ2-1; D ambiguous. The V end was cut by 8 bases, the J end by 6 bases, with 11 bases between. In germline, CDR1 is MGHDK, CDR2 SYGVNS. The CDR3 loop spans 12 amino acids. Written as DNA, the CDR3 is TGTGCCAGCGCGACGTACAGCAATGAGCAGTTCTTC. It codes for CASATYSNEQFF.

The chain carries TRBV7-9 and TRBJ2-1, with D possibly called TRBD1 or TRBD2 (5 bases each). There are 14 residues in the CDR3. Per germline, CDR1 SEHNR and CDR2 FQNEAQ (reference sequence). V was clipped by 1 base and J by 6 bases, with 10 bases between them. CDR3 DNA: TGTGCCAGCAGCTTAGTGGGGGAGCGCAATGAGCAGTTCTTC. Its protein is CASSLVGERNEQFF.

This chain links TRBV5-1 with TRBJ2-3; maybe TRBD2 (5 bases). This CDR3 spans 15 amino acids. In germline, CDR1 is SGHRS, CDR2 YFSETQ. The ends were cut back, 4 bases at V and 4 bases at J, with 16 bases in the middle. The DNA of the CDR3 is TGCGCCAGCAGCCATGGCCGGGGTTCGCCAGATACGCAGTATTTT. Translating gives CASSHGRGSPDTQYF. The full variable domain, rest sourced from reference TRBV5-1 and TRBJ2-3, is KAGVTQTPRYLIKTRGQQVTLSCSPISGHRSVSWYQQTPGQGLQFLFEYFSETQRNKGNFPGRFSGRQFSNSRSEMNVSTLELGDSALYLCASSHGRGSPDTQYFGPGTRLTVL.

V gene TRBV25-1 combines with J gene TRBJ2-1; TRBD2 matches 10 bases. This CDR3 has 15 amino acids. Trimming removed 0 bases from V and 9 bases from J; junction bases left unmatched: 5. CDR1 MGHDK and CDR2 SYGVNS come from the germline V gene. The CDR3: CASSEYGTSGAEQFF. The CDR3 nucleotides read TGTGCCAGCAGTGAATATGGCACTAGCGGGGCTGAGCAGTTCTTC. The entire variable domain, with the rest obtained from reference TRBV25-1 and TRBJ2-1, is as follows: EADIYQTPRYLVIGTGKKITLECSQTMGHDKMYWYQQDPGMELHLIHYSYGVNSTEKGDLSSESTVSRIRTEHFPLTLESARPSHTSQYLCASSEYGTSGAEQFFGPGTRLTVL.

Concerning this clone itself: This sample includes further DNA sequences coding for the same CDR3. The chain uses TRBV7-9 and TRBJ2-7; D is perhaps TRBD2 (5 bases). V was pared by 5 bases and J by 4 bases, with 9 bases between. CDR3 length: 12 residues. CDR1 SEHNR and CDR2 FQNEAQ come from the germline V gene (reference sequence). CDR3 region: CASSLGSYEQYF. The DNA of the CDR3 is TGTGCCAGCAGCCTGGGGAGTTACGAGCAGTACTTC.